These T cell receptor beta chains were read from a single sample in a study of glioma-infiltrating T cells after dendritic cell vaccination. Method: immunoSEQ multiplex PCR; TCRdb's copy keeps in-frame clones and lacks some. The data show tens of thousands of clones, about 83% seen once. The sample consisted of blood, taken after dendritic cell vaccination. The receptors come from a human donor with glioblastoma. The CDR3 runs from the conserved cysteine through the conserved F or W. D genes are given only for firm matches. Some rows mark clone size as missing; the rest say once, few, many or name a class of expanded clone.

abundance: -
v_gene: TRBV15
d_gene: -
j_gene: TRBJ2-7
CDR3nt: TGTGCCACCAGCGGGGACTCAGGGTTTTACGAGCAGTACTTC
CDR3aa: CATSGDSGFYEQYF

abundance: -
v_gene: TRBV27
d_gene: -
j_gene: TRBJ1-6
CDR3nt: TGTGCCAGCAGTGGCTCGGCGGGTTCACCCCTCCACTTT
CDR3aa: CASSGSAGSPLHF

abundance: -
v_gene: TRBV28
d_gene: -
j_gene: TRBJ2-7
CDR3nt: TGTGCCAGCAAACAGGACGGTCCGCTCTACGAGCAGTACTTC
CDR3aa: CASKQDGPLYEQYF

abundance: -
v_gene: TRBV5-1
d_gene: -
j_gene: TRBJ2-1
CDR3nt: TGCGCCAGCAGCTTGGGACAGTCTAGGAATGAGCAGTTCTTC
CDR3aa: CASSLGQSRNEQFF

abundance: -
v_gene: TRBV6-5
d_gene: -
j_gene: TRBJ1-1
CDR3nt: TGTGCCAGCAGTTACAGTCAGGGGACTGAAGCTTTCTTT
CDR3aa: CASSYSQGTEAFF

abundance: once
v_gene: TRBV5-1
d_gene: TRBD1
j_gene: TRBJ1-1
CDR3nt: TGCGCCAGCAGCACACACAGGGGGGGAGACACTGAAGCTTTCTTT
CDR3aa: CASSTHRGGDTEAFF

abundance: -
v_gene: TRBV20-1
d_gene: -
j_gene: TRBJ2-7
CDR3nt: TGCAGTGCTAGACACTACGAGCAGTACTTC
CDR3aa: CSARHYEQYF

abundance: -
v_gene: TRBV5-1
d_gene: TRBD1
j_gene: TRBJ1-4
CDR3nt: TGCGCCAGCAGCCCGGGACAGACTAATGAAAAACTGTTTTTT
CDR3aa: CASSPGQTNEKLFF

abundance: -
v_gene: TRBV9
d_gene: -
j_gene: TRBJ2-5
CDR3nt: TGTGCCAGCAGCGCCAACAGGGCCGAGACCCAGTACTTC
CDR3aa: CASSANRAETQYF

abundance: -
v_gene: TRBV5-1
d_gene: TRBD2
j_gene: TRBJ2-4
CDR3nt: TGCGCCAGCAGCCGTGGACTAGCGGGGGCCTTAGCCAAAAACATTCAGTACTTC
CDR3aa: CASSRGLAGALAKNIQYF

abundance: -
v_gene: TRBV7-7
d_gene: TRBD2
j_gene: TRBJ2-5
CDR3nt: TGTGCTAGCAGCTTGACTAGCGGGGGACAAGAGACCCAGTACTTC
CDR3aa: CASSLTSGGQETQYF

abundance: -
v_gene: TRBV6-1
d_gene: -
j_gene: TRBJ2-3
CDR3nt: TGTGCCAGCATGGAAGGGGCAGATACGCAGTATTTT
CDR3aa: CASMEGADTQYF

abundance: -
v_gene: TRBV7-9
d_gene: -
j_gene: TRBJ2-7
CDR3nt: TGTGCCAGCAGCCCCCCAACTCGAGACGAGCAGTACTTC
CDR3aa: CASSPPTRDEQYF

abundance: -
v_gene: TRBV5-1
d_gene: -
j_gene: TRBJ2-1
CDR3nt: TGCGCCAGCAGCTTGGTTAGCGCCCGCTCCTACAATGAGCAGTTCTTC
CDR3aa: CASSLVSARSYNEQFF

abundance: -
v_gene: TRBV11-1
d_gene: TRBD2
j_gene: TRBJ2-2
CDR3nt: TGTGCCAGCAGGCGACTAGCGGGGGGAACCGGGGAGCTGTTTTTT
CDR3aa: CASRRLAGGTGELFF

abundance: -
v_gene: TRBV30
d_gene: -
j_gene: TRBJ1-2
CDR3nt: TGTGCCTGGAGTGTACGGCTACAGGCGAACTATGGCTACACCTTC
CDR3aa: CAWSVRLQANYGYTF

abundance: -
v_gene: TRBV11-1
d_gene: TRBD2
j_gene: TRBJ2-2
CDR3nt: TGTGCCAGCAGCTTACTCCCAGCGGGGGAATACACCGGGGAGCTGTTTTTT
CDR3aa: CASSLLPAGEYTGELFF

abundance: once
v_gene: TRBV15
d_gene: -
j_gene: TRBJ1-1
CDR3nt: TGTGCCACCAGCAGAGAAGTAATTTGGGGGCCGGGCACTGAAGCTTTCTTT
CDR3aa: CATSREVIWGPGTEAFF

abundance: -
v_gene: TRBV7-3
d_gene: -
j_gene: TRBJ1-2
CDR3nt: TGTGCCAGCAGGTCACCGGGACAACAAGGCTACACCTTC
CDR3aa: CASRSPGQQGYTF

abundance: -
v_gene: TRBV7-9
d_gene: -
j_gene: TRBJ1-2
CDR3nt: TGTGCCAGCAGCCCCGACAGTTACACCTTC
CDR3aa: CASSPDSYTF

abundance: few
v_gene: TRBV6-1
d_gene: TRBD1
j_gene: TRBJ2-7
CDR3nt: TGTGCCAGCAGTGGCCGCACAGGGGGGTACGAGCAGTACTTC
CDR3aa: CASSGRTGGYEQYF

abundance: -
v_gene: TRBV4-3
d_gene: -
j_gene: TRBJ2-3
CDR3nt: TGCGCCAGCAGCCACTACGGGGTTTCGCACACAGATACGCAGTATTTT
CDR3aa: CASSHYGVSHTDTQYF